This TCR beta chain was documented in a study of human T cells and chemical hapten exposure. Sample time point: patch test 3, about 24 weeks after DPC sensitization. The treatment: therapeutic diphenylcyclopropenone sensitization with weekly scalp DPC. This clonotype was counted between two and nine times. TCRdb itself ran the RACE reads through MiXCR, one entry per CDR3 protein. The sample has more than 100,000 distinct CDR3 sequences, 11% seen once. The CDR3 consists of 14 residues. The germline CDR1 and CDR2 sequences are MNHEY and SMNVEV (reference sequence). Trimming at V came to 8 bases and at J to 12 bases, leaving 10 bases not matched to a gene.

This clonotype was sampled from a woman in her forties or fifties with alopecia areata. Some clones in this sample may be carry-over from other donors' samples. The specimen comprised whole blood, sampled in connection with sensitization to the hapten diphenylcyclopropenone (DPC). This sequence joins TRBV27 and TRBJ2-1, with 13 bases lining up with TRBD2. CDR3 sequence: CASRAGLAGSGQFF. CDR3 coding DNA: TGTGCCAGCCGCGCGGGACTAGCGGGGTCCGGGCAGTTCTTC.